The rows below give T cell receptor beta chains drawn from one sample of a study of CD8 T cells in Susac syndrome. TCRdb re-called the immunoSEQ multiplex PCR reads with MiXCR, one entry per CDR3 protein. The data contain 170,000 or so distinct CDR3 sequences, about 95% of them seen just once; the ten biggest clones take up 0.16%. The sequencing input was CD8+ T cells from PBMCs. Receptors were obtained from a human donor with multiple sclerosis. Both conserved end residues are part of each CDR3. D genes are given only for firm matches. The size field is filled for only some rows; it gives once, few, many or a size class.

j_call	v_call	clone_size	d_call	cdr3_aa	cdr3_nt
TRBJ2-7	TRBV20-1	NA	NA	CSARDMGGYEQYF	TGCAGTGCTCGGGACATGGGGGGATACGAGCAGTACTTC
TRBJ2-1	TRBV29-1	NA	TRBD2	CSVEGGERVSYNEQFF	TGCAGCGTTGAGGGGGGGGAGAGGGTATCCTACAATGAGCAGTTCTTC
TRBJ2-1	TRBV27	NA	NA	CASSFANYNEQFF	TGTGCCAGCAGTTTTGCTAACTACAATGAGCAGTTCTTC
TRBJ2-7	TRBV29-1	NA	TRBD2	CSARGGSGYEQYF	TGCAGCGCCCGGGGGGGCAGCGGTTACGAGCAGTACTTC
TRBJ2-1	TRBV6-2/TRBV6-3	NA	NA	CASSYGERRTYNEQFF	TGTGCCAGCAGTTACGGGGAGAGGAGGACCTACAATGAGCAGTTCTTC
TRBJ1-2	TRBV12-3/TRBV12-4	NA	NA	CASSLGPWTATNYGYTF	TGTGCCAGCAGTTTGGGGCCCTGGACAGCCACTAACTATGGCTACACCTTC
TRBJ2-2	TRBV3-1	NA	NA	CASSPSVANTGELFF	TGTGCCAGCAGCCCTAGCGTAGCGAACACCGGGGAGCTGTTTTTT
TRBJ2-7	TRBV28	NA	NA	CASSPGIGGSYEQYF	TGTGCCAGTAGTCCGGGTATCGGGGGATCCTACGAGCAGTACTTC
TRBJ1-5	TRBV28	NA	NA	CASSTQGQGHF	TGTGCCAGCAGCACGCAGGGTCAGGGCCATTTT
TRBJ2-7	TRBV5-1	NA	TRBD2	CASSLGLADEQYF	TGCGCCAGCAGCTTGGGACTAGCCGACGAGCAGTACTTC
TRBJ1-1	TRBV27	NA	TRBD1	CASSPWTGEAFF	TGTGCCAGCAGTCCGTGGACAGGGGAAGCTTTCTTT
TRBJ2-5	TRBV7-3	NA	NA	CASSVPAPERGFARGETQYF	TGTGCCAGCAGTGTCCCCGCACCGGAGAGAGGGTTCGCTCGTGGAGAGACCCAGTACTTC
TRBJ2-5	TRBV2	NA	TRBD1	CASTPGQGNQETQYF	TGTGCCAGCACACCGGGACAGGGGAATCAAGAGACCCAGTACTTC
TRBJ2-1	TRBV27	once	TRBD2	CASSFSSSGYNEQFF	TGTGCCAGCAGTTTTTCGTCTAGCGGATACAATGAGCAGTTCTTC
TRBJ2-7	TRBV4-2	NA	TRBD2	CASSQGSERESGEQYF	TGTGCCAGCAGCCAAGGTTCGGAGCGGGAATCTGGCGAGCAGTACTTC
TRBJ2-7	TRBV5-6	NA	NA	CASSLMSREHEQYF	TGTGCCAGCAGCTTGATGAGCAGGGAACACGAGCAGTACTTC
TRBJ2-5	TRBV19	NA	TRBD2	CASGAGGPDETQYF	TGTGCCAGCGGAGCGGGAGGGCCGGATGAGACCCAGTACTTC
TRBJ2-7	TRBV7-6	NA	TRBD1	CASSSEGQASYEQYF	TGTGCCAGCAGCTCCGAAGGACAGGCCTCCTACGAGCAGTACTTC